This TCR beta chain was observed in a study of blood T cell repertoires in COVID-19. In the authors' workflow: Reference gene primers were amplified, and this amplification served to estimate nucleated cell counts. Sequencing used immunoSEQ multiplex PCR; TCRdb keeps in-frame clones, though not all of them. The V and J calls and clone size were taken over from that table, and D and trimming were inferred from the DNA. Among fewer than 200,000 clones listed, 84% were seen once. Patients in Seattle were enrolled during active infection, then followed longitudinally. CDR1 and CDR2 (germline): SGHNT, YYREEE (reference sequence). The CDR3 is 14 residues long. V lost 0 bases and J lost 8, with 11 bases in between.

The receptor was isolated from a woman aged 80 or over with COVID-19, enrolled during active disease. The chain combines TRBV5-4 with TRBJ1-4; D is unresolved. The source material was peripheral blood. CDR3 sequence (DNA): TGTGCCAGCAGCTTGGACATGGCGGAAGAAAAACTGTTTTTT. This sequence encodes CASSLDMAEEKLFF. Using reference TRBV5-4 and TRBJ1-4 for the parts outside the CDR3, the full variable domain is ETGVTQSPTHLIKTRGQQVTLRCSSQSGHNTVSWYQQALGQGPQFIFQYYREEENGRGNFPPRFSGLQFPNYSSELNVNALELDDSALYLCASSLDMAEEKLFFGSGTQLSVL.